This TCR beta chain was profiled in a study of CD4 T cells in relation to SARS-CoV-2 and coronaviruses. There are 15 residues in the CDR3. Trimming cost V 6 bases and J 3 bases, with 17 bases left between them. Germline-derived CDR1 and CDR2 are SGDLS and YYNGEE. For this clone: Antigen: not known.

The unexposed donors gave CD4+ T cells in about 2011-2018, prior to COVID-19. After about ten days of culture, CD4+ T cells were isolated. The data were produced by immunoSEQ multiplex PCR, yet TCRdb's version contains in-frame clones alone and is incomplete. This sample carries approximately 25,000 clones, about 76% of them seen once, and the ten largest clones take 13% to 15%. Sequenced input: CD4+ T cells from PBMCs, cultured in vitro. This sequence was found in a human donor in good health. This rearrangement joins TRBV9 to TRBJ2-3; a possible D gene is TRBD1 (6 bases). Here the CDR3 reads CASNRRQGWTDTQYF. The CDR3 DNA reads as TGTGCCAGCAACCGTCGGCAGGGGTGGACAGATACGCAGTATTTT.